These 10 T cell receptor beta chains share one sample of origin, sequenced in a study of cytomegalovirus exposure and HLA in healthy donors. PCR used 60 Vbeta primers and 13 Jbeta primers. Assay: immunoSEQ multiplex PCR; the TCRdb copy retains only in-frame clones and omits some. This sample has more than 95,000 clones; approximately 75% occur once, and the top ten carry under 3.5%. The sequencing sample was made of PBMCs. The receptors originated from a female donor in good health and CMV-seropositive.

The rearrangement links TRBV7-9 to TRBJ2-7, with TRBD2 identical over 7 bases. V lost 4 bases, J lost 2 bases, and 11 bases stayed unmatched. Germline V lookup: CDR1 SEHNR, CDR2 FQNEAQ (reference sequence). This CDR3 spans 16 amino acids. In nucleotides, the CDR3 is TGTGCCAGCAGCTCCGCCCAGCGGGGACCCCCCTACGAGCAGTACTTC. It specifies CASSSAQRGPPYEQYF. Drawing the rest from reference TRBV7-9 and TRBJ2-7, the complete variable domain is DTGVSQNPRHKITKRGQNVTFRCDPISEHNRLYWYRQTLGQGPEFLTYFQNEAQLEKSRLLSDRFSAERPKGSFSTLEIQRTEQGDSAMYLCASSSAQRGPPYEQYFGPGTRLTVT.

V gene TRBV25-1 combines with J gene TRBJ2-7; D is possibly TRBD1 (6 bases). Germline assignment: CDR1 MGHDK and CDR2 SYGVNS. Trimming took off 3 bases at V and 0 bases at J, with 15 bases between the two ends. CDR3 length equals 16 residues. The CDR3 spells CASSELQDSSSYEQYF. CDR3 nucleotides: TGTGCCAGCAGTGAGTTACAGGACAGCAGCTCCTACGAGCAGTACTTC.

In its sample, this clone was seen once. J is TRBJ1-1 and V is TRBV28; 10 nucleotides match TRBD1. CDR1 MDHEN and CDR2 SYDVKM come from the germline V gene. The CDR3 consists of 13 residues. Unmatched junction bases numbered 3, after V lost 6 bases and J lost 5 bases. The CDR3 nucleotides read TGTGCCAGCAGGAAGGGACAGGGGACTGAAGCTTTCTTT. This codes for CASRKGQGTEAFF. Full variable domain (missing parts from reference TRBV28 and TRBJ1-1): DVKVTQSSRYLVKRTGEKVFLECVQDMDHENMFWYRQDPGLGLRLIYFSYDVKMKEKGDIPEGYSVSREKKERFSLILESASTNQTSMYLCASRKGQGTEAFFGQGTRLTVV.

This clone has more than one count but fewer than ten. The chain employs TRBV2 and TRBJ1-3, with a possible D match to TRBD1 (6 bases). Trimming stripped 4 bases from V and 4 bases from J, with 8 bases between. This CDR3 has 13 amino acids. Per germline, CDR1 SNHLY and CDR2 FYNNEI. The CDR3 sequence is CASSGDRGNTIYF. For the CDR3, the DNA is TGTGCCAGCAGTGGTGACAGGGGAAACACCATATATTTT.

This sequence joins TRBV19 and TRBJ1-5; no definite D call. The CDR3 runs 12 residues. Germline-derived CDR1 and CDR2 are LNHDA and SQIVND (reference sequence). V lost 5 bases, J lost 3 bases, and 5 bases lay in between. The CDR3 sequence is CASSGLNQPQHF. The CDR3 nucleotides are TGTGCCAGTAGTGGGCTCAATCAGCCCCAGCATTTT.

The rearrangement joins TRBV7-9 to TRBJ1-1; TRBD1 might be the D (5 bases). Trimming stripped 8 bases from V and 5 bases from J, with 12 bases between. The germline gives CDR1 SEHNR, CDR2 FQNEAQ (reference sequence). The CDR3 is 12 amino acids. CDR3 protein: CASGRQRTEAFF. The CDR3 region has the DNA TGTGCCAGCGGTCGACAGAGGACTGAAGCTTTCTTT.

The chain links TRBV6-4 to TRBJ1-5; 9 bases map to TRBD1. This CDR3 has 14 residues. From germline, CDR1 is MRHNA and CDR2 SNTAGT. V lost 6 bases to trimming and J lost 4 bases; unmatched junction nucleotides: 4. The CDR3 DNA follows: TGTGCCAGCAGAGCAGGACAGGGGAATCAGCCCCAGCATTTT. This codes for CASRAGQGNQPQHF.

This sequence joins TRBV4-1 and TRBJ1-2, with D possibly matching TRBD1 (6 bases). Germline lookup yields CDR1 MGHRA and CDR2 YSYEKL. The CDR3 runs to 17 residues. Trimming cost V 0 bases and J 4 bases, with 18 bases left between them. Here the CDR3 DNA reads TGCGCCAGCAGCCAAGATCCAGGGGCCCCTAAAATCTATGGCTACACCTTC. This encodes CASSQDPGAPKIYGYTF.

The gene calls are TRBV19 and TRBJ2-7; 9 bases are shared with TRBD1. CDR1 is LNHDA, CDR2 SQIVND, per germline (reference sequence). V shed 3 bases and J 1 base; nucleotides not matched to a gene: 1. This CDR3 has 14 residues. The CDR3 reads CASSMTGGSYEQYF. CDR3 nucleotides: TGTGCCAGTAGTATGACAGGGGGTTCCTACGAGCAGTACTTC.

The rearrangement uses TRBV28 and TRBJ2-4; D is undetermined. Trimming took 3 bases from V and 0 from J, leaving 12 bases between them. Germline V gene data show CDR1 as MDHEN and CDR2 as SYDVKM. The CDR3 runs to 16 residues. CDR3 DNA sequence: TGTGCCAGCAGTTTCCCTTCGTCCCTAGCCAAAAACATTCAGTACTTC. Translation: CASSFPSSLAKNIQYF.